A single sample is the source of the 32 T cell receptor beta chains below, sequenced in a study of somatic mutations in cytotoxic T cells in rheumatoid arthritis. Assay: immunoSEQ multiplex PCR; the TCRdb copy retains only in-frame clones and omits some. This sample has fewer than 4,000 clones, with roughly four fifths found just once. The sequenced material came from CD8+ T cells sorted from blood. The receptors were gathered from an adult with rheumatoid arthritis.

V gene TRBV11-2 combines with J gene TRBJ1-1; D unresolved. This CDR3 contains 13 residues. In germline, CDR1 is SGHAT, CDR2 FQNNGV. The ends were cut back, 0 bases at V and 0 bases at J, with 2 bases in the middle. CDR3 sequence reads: CASSLELNTEAFF. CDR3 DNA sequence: TGTGCCAGCAGCTTAGAGTTGAACACTGAAGCTTTCTTT. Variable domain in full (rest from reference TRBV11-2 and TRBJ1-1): EAGVAQSPRYKIIEKRQSVAFWCNPISGHATLYWYQQILGQGPKLLIQFQNNGVVDDSQLPKDRFSAERLKGVDSTLKIQPAKLEDSAVYLCASSLELNTEAFFGQGTRLTVV.

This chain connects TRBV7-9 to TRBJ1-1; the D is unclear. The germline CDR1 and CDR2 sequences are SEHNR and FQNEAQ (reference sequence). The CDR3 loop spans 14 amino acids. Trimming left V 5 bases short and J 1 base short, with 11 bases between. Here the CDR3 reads CASSREGANTEAFF. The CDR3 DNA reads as TGTGCCAGCAGCCGAGAAGGAGCGAACACTGAAGCTTTCTTT.

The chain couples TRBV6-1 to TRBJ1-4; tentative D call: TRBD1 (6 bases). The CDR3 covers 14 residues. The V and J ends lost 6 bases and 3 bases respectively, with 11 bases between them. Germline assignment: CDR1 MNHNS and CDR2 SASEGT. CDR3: CASRLDSSNEKLFF. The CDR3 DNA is TGTGCCAGCAGACTGGACAGTTCTAATGAAAAACTGTTTTTT.

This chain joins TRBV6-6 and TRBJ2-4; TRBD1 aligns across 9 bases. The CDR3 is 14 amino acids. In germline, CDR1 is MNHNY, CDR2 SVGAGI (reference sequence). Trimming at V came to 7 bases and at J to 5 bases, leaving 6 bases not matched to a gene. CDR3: CASTHRDRENIQYF. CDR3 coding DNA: TGTGCCAGCACCCACCGGGACAGGGAAAACATTCAGTACTTC.

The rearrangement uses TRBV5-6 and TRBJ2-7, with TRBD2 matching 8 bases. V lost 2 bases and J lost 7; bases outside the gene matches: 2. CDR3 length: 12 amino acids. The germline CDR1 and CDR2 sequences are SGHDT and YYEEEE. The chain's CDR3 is CASSLAGEEQYF. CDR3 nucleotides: TGTGCCAGCAGCTTAGCGGGGGAAGAGCAGTACTTC.

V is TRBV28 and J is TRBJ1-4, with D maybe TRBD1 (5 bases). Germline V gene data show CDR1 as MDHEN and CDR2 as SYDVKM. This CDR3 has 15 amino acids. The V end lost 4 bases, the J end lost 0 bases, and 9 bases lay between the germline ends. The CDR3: CASSSGGATNEKLFF. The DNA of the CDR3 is TGTGCCAGCAGTTCCGGGGGAGCAACTAATGAAAAACTGTTTTTT.

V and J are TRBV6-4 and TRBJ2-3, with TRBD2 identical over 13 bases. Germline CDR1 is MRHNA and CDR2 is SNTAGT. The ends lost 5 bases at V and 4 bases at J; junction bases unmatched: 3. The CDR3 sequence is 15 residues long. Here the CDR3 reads CASSRLAGGPDTQYF. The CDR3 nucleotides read TGTGCCAGCAGTCGACTAGCGGGGGGCCCAGATACGCAGTATTTT.

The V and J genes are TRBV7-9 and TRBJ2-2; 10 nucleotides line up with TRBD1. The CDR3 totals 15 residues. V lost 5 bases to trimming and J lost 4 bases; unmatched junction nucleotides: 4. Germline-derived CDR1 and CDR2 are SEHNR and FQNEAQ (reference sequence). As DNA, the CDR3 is TGTGCCAGCAGCCCCCGGGACAGGGGCACCGGGGAGCTGTTTTTT. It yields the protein CASSPRDRGTGELFF.

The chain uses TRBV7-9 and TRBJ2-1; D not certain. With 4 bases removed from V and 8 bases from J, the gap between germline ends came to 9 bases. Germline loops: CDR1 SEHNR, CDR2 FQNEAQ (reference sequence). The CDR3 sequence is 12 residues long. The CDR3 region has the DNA TGTGCCAGCAGCTCCAGGTGGGATGAGCAGTTCTTC. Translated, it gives CASSSRWDEQFF.

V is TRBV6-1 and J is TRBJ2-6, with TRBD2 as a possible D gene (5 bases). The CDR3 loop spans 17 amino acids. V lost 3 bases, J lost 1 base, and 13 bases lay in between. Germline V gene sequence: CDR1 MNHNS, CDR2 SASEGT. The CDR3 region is CASSDSRTGSGANVLTF. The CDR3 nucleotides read TGTGCCAGCAGTGATAGCCGGACGGGGTCTGGGGCCAACGTCCTGACTTTC.

The CDR3 DNA sequence: TGCGCCAGCAGCTTCCGGGGGGACACGCGCCACACTGAAGCTTTCTTT. Its translation: CASSFRGDTRHTEAFF. The chain carries TRBV5-1 and TRBJ1-1; tentative D call: TRBD1 (6 bases). CDR1 and CDR2 (germline): SGHRS, YFSETQ. The V end was cut by 2 bases, the J end by 3 bases, with 17 bases between. This CDR3 has 16 amino acids. Supplemented by reference TRBV5-1 and TRBJ1-1, the full variable domain reads KAGVTQTPRYLIKTRGQQVTLSCSPISGHRSVSWYQQTPGQGLQFLFEYFSETQRNKGNFPGRFSGRQFSNSRSEMNVSTLELGDSALYLCASSFRGDTRHTEAFFGQGTRLTVV.

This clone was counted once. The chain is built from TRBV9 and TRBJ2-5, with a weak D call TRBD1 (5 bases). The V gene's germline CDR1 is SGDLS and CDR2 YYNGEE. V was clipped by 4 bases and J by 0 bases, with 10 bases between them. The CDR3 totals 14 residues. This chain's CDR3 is CASSLGAHQETQYF. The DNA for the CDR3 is TGTGCCAGCAGCCTTGGGGCGCACCAAGAGACCCAGTACTTC.

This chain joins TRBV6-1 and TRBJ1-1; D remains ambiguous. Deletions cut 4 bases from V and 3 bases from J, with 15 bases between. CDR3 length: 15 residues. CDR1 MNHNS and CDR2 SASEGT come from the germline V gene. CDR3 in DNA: TGTGCCAGCAGTGCCCCGGCGGGTTTTGACACTGAAGCTTTCTTT. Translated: CASSAPAGFDTEAFF.

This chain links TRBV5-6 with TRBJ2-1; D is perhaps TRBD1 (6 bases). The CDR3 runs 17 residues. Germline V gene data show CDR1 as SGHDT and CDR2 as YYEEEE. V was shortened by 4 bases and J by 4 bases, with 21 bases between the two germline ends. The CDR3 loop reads CASSGGEDFRAYNEQFF. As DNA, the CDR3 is TGTGCCAGCAGCGGGGGCGAGGACTTCCGGGCGTACAATGAGCAGTTCTTC.

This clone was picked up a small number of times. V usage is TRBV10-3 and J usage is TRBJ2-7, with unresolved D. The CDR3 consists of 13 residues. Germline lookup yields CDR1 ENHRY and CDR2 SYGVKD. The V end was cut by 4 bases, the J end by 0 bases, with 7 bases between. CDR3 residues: CAISVGLSYEQYF. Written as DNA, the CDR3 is TGTGCCATCAGTGTCGGCCTCTCCTACGAGCAGTACTTC.

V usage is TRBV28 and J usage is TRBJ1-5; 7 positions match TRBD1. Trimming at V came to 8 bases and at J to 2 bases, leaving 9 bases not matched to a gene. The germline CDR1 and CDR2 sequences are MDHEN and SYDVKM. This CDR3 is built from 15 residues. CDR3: CASAVYRGGNQPQHF. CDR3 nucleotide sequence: TGTGCCAGCGCGGTCTACAGGGGTGGCAATCAGCCCCAGCATTTT.

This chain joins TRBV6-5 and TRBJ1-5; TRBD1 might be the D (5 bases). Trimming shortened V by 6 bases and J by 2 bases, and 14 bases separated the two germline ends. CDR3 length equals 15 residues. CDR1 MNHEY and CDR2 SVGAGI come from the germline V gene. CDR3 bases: TGTGCCAGCAGCCTAGTAGGAGGGGGCAATCAGCCCCAGCATTTT. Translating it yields CASSLVGGGNQPQHF.

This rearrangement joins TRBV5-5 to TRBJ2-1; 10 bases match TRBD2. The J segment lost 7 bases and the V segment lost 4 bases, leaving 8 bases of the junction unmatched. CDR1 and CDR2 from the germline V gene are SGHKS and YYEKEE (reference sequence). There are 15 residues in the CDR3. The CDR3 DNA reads TGTGCCAGCAGCCCGGCTAGCGGGAGAGGGAATGAGCAGTTCTTC. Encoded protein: CASSPASGRGNEQFF.

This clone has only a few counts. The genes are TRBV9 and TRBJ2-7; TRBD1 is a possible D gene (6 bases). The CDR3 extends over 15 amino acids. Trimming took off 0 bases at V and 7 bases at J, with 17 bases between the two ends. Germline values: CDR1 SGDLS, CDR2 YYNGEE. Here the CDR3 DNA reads TGTGCCAGCAGCGTAGGTACAGGGATCTTGGTAGAGCAGTACTTC. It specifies CASSVGTGILVEQYF.

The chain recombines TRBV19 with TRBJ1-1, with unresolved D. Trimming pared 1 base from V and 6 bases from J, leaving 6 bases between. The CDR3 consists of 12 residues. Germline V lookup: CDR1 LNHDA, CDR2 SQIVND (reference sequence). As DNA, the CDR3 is TGTGCCAGTAGTATAGGGGTCGCTGAAGCTTTCTTT. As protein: CASSIGVAEAFF.

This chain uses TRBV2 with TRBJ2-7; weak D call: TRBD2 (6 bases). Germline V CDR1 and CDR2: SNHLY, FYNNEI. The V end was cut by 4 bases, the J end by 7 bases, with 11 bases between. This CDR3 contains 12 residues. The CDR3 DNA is TGTGCCAGCAGTGTATGGGGGGAAGAGCAGTACTTC. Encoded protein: CASSVWGEEQYF.

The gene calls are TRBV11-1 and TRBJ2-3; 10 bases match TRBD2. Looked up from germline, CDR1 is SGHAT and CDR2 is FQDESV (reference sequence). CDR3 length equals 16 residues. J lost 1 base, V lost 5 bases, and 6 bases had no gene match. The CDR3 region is CASSPSGTSGTDTQYF. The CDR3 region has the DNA TGTGCCAGCAGCCCATCCGGGACTAGCGGCACAGATACGCAGTATTTT.

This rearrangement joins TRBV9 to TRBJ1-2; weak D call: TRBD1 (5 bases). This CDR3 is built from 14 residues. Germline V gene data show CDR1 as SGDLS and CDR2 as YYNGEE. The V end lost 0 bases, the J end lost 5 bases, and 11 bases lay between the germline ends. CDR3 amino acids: CASSVVDSSYGYTF. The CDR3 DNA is TGTGCCAGCAGCGTAGTTGACAGCTCTTATGGCTACACCTTC.

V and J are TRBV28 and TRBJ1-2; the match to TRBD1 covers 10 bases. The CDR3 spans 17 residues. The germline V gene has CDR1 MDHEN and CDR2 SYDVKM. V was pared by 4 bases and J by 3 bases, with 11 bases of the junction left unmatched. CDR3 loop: CASSYTLPGQGDYGYTF. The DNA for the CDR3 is TGTGCCAGCAGTTATACTTTACCCGGACAGGGGGACTATGGCTACACCTTC.

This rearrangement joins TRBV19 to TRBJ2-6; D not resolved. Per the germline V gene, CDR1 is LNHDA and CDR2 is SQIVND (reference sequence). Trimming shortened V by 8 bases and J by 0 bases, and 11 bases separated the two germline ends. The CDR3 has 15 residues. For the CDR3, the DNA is TGTGCCAGTTTCAACACAAGCTCTGGGGCCAACGTCCTGACTTTC. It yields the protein CASFNTSSGANVLTF.

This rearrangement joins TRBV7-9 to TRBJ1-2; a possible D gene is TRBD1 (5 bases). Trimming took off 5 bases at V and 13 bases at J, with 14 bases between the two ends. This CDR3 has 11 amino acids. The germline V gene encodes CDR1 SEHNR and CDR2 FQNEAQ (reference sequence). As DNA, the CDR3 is TGTGCCAGCAGCCGGGACCCCACCCCCACCTTC. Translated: CASSRDPTPTF. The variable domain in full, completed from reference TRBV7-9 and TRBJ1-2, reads DTGVSQNPRHKITKRGQNVTFRCDPISEHNRLYWYRQTLGQGPEFLTYFQNEAQLEKSRLLSDRFSAERPKGSFSTLEIQRTEQGDSAMYLCASSRDPTPTFGSGTRLTVV.

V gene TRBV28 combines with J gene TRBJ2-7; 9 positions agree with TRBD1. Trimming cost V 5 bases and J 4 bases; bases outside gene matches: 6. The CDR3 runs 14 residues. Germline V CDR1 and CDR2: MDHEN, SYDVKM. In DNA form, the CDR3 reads TGTGCCAGCAGTCTTCCCGGGACAGGGTACGAGCAGTACTTC. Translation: CASSLPGTGYEQYF.

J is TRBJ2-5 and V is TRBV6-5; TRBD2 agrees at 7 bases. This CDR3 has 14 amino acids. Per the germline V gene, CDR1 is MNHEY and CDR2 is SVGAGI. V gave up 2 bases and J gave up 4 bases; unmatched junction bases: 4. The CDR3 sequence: CASSYEGGPETQYF. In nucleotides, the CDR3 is TGTGCCAGCAGTTACGAGGGAGGGCCAGAGACCCAGTACTTC.

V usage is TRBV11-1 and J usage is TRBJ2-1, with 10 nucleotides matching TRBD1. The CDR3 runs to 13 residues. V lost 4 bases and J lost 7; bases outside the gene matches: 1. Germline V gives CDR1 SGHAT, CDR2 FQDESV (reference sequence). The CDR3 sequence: CASSWGQGNEQFF. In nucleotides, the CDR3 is TGTGCCAGCAGCTGGGGACAGGGGAATGAGCAGTTCTTC.

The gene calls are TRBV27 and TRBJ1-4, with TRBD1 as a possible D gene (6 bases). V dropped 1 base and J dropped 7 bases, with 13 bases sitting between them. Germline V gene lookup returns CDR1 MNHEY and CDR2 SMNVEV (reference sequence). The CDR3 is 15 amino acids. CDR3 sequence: CASSLYGGPGEKLFF. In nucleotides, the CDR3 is TGTGCCAGCAGTTTATACGGGGGGCCAGGTGAAAAACTGTTTTTT.

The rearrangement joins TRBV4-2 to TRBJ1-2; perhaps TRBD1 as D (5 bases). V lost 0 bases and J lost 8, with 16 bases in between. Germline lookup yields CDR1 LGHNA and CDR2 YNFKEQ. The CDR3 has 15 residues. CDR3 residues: CASSQDYGDARGYTF. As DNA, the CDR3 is TGTGCCAGCAGCCAAGATTACGGGGACGCGCGCGGCTACACCTTC.

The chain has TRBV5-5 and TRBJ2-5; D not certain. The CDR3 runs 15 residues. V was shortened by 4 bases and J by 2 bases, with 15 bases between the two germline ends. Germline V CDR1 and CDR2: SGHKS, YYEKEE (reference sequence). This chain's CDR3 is CASSTRGTAQETQYF. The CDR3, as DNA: TGTGCCAGCAGCACTCGAGGAACAGCTCAAGAGACCCAGTACTTC.